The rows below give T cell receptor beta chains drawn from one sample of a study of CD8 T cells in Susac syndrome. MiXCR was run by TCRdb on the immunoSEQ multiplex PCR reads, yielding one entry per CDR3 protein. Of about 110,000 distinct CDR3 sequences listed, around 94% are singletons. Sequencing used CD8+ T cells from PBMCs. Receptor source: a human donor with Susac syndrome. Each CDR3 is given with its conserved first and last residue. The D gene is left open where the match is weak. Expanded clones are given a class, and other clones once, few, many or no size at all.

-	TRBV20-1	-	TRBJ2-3	TGCAGTGTCGGAGATACGCAGTATTTT	CSVGDTQYF
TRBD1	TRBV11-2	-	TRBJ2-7	TGTGCCAGCAGCCCCACCACCCAACCGGGACAGCGCGACGAGCAGTACTTC	CASSPTTQPGQRDEQYF
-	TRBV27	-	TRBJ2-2	TGTGCCAGCACCTGGACACCGAACACCGGGGAGCTGTTTTTT	CASTWTPNTGELFF
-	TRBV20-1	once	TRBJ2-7	TGCAGTGCCCGGGACAACTCCTACGAGCAGTACTTC	CSARDNSYEQYF
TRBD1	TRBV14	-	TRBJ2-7	TGTGCCAGCAGCCAAGACAGGGACAGGCGTTCCTACGAGCAGTACTTC	CASSQDRDRRSYEQYF
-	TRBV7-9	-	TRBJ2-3	TGTGCCAGCAGACACCCGAGGGCGAGCACAGATACGCAGTATTTT	CASRHPRASTDTQYF
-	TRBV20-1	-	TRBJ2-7	TGCAGTGCTAGAGAATCTGGGCGGCAGGGAAGCGAGCAGTACTTC	CSARESGRQGSEQYF
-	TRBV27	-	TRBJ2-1	TGTGCCAGCGCTGCGGGGCCAGACAATGAGCAGTTCTTC	CASAAGPDNEQFF
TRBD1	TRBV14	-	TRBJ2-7	TGTGCCAGCAGTATAGGGTCGACAGGGAGATACGAGCAGTACTTC	CASSIGSTGRYEQYF
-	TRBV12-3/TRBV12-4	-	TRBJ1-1	TGTGCCAGCAGTTTTGGGGGATGGGACACTGAAGCTTTCTTT	CASSFGGWDTEAFF
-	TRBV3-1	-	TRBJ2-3	TGTGCCAGCAGCCAAGATAGGCCAGATACGCAGTATTTT	CASSQDRPDTQYF
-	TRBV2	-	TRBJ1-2	TGTGCCAGCACGCCAGGGGCAGATGGCTACACCTTC	CASTPGADGYTF
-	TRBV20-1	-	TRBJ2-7	TGCAGTGCTTTAGGCTCCCCGGGCTCCTACGAGCAGTACTTC	CSALGSPGSYEQYF
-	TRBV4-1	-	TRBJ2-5	TGCGCCAGCAGCCAAGAGGGCAGGGAGCAAGAGACCCAGTACTTC	CASSQEGREQETQYF
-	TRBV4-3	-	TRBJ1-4	TGCGCCAGCAGCCAAGGGCCCGAAGGGGAAAAACTGTTTTTT	CASSQGPEGEKLFF
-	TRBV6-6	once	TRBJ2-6	TGTGCCAGCACCCAGGGAACTGGGGCCAACGTCCTGACTTTC	CASTQGTGANVLTF
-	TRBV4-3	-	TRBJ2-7	TGCGCCAGCAGCCAAGGAAGGGACTCCTACGAGCAGTACTTC	CASSQGRDSYEQYF
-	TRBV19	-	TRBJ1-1	TGTGCCAGTAGTATTGTCTCGGATTCTGAAGCTTTCTTT	CASSIVSDSEAFF
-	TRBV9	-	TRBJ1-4	TGTGCCAGTTCCCCTGAAGTGGGGGAAAAACTGTTTTTT	CASSPEVGEKLFF
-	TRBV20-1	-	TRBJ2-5	TGCAGTGCTAGATGGGGGACGGGACAAGAGACCCAGTACTTC	CSARWGTGQETQYF
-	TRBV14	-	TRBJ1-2	TGTGCCAGCAGCCAACAGGGAATGTGGGGCTACACCTTC	CASSQQGMWGYTF